The clone carrying this TCR beta chain was seen a handful of times. Its specificity is unknown. TCR beta CDR3 regions were amplified from RNA transcripts. A set of HTBI primers served as the primers for a first-round RT-PCR of the TCR CDR3. TCRdb re-called the multiplex PCR reads through MiXCR, storing one row per CDR3 protein. The sample holds hundreds of thousands of distinct CDR3 sequences, 38% seen once. The sample belongs to a study of T cells in Graves' hyperthyroidism and ophthalmopathy. Study results and limitations: Blood also carried most thyroid clonotypes expanded above 0.001. Model-based prediction identified ophthalmopathy a median roughly 6.1 months prior to its onset.

The CDR3 is 14 residues long. Trimming removed 4 bases at V and 0 bases at J, with 10 bases between. Germline-derived CDR1 and CDR2 are SGHDT and YYEEEE. Those patients with uncontrolled infection, other autoimmune disease, pregnancy or lactation were excluded. Clinical symptoms, serum thyroxine and TRAb, thyroid ultrasound and orbital computed tomography together formed the diagnostic basis. The chain combines TRBV5-6 with TRBJ1-1; D possibly corresponds to TRBD1 (5 bases). The source material was blood. The source of this sequence is a man between 18 and 35 years old with Graves' hyperthyroidism. The CDR3 DNA follows: TGTGCCAGCAGCGTGGGGGAGATGAACACTGAAGCTTTCTTT. It codes for CASSVGEMNTEAFF.